This is a list of T cell receptor beta chains from one sample in a study of blood T cell repertoires in COVID-19. Method: immunoSEQ multiplex PCR; TCRdb's copy keeps in-frame clones and lacks some. Of 200,000 to 250,000 clones listed, over 80% are singletons. The sample was peripheral blood. The receptors shown here come from a young man with COVID-19, enrolled during active disease. CDR3s include the opening cysteine and the closing phenylalanine or tryptophan. D genes are given only for firm matches. Where a row states a size, it is once, few, many or the class of an expanded clone; other rows omit it.

>.|TRBV3-1/TRBV3-2|TRBJ2-2|few
TGTGCCAGCAGCGTAGGAGCCGGGGAGCTGTTTTTT
CASSVGAGELFF
>TRBD1|TRBV27|TRBJ1-2|.
TGTGCCAGCAGTCCCCGGACAGGGAATTATGGCTACACCTTC
CASSPRTGNYGYTF
>.|TRBV19|TRBJ2-1|.
TGTGCCAGTACGCCGGGGAGCTCCTACAATGAGCAGTTCTTC
CASTPGSSYNEQFF
>TRBD1|TRBV4-1|TRBJ2-7|.
TGCGCCAGCAGCCCCCGACAGGGATTTATCTACGAGCAGTACTTC
CASSPRQGFIYEQYF
>TRBD1|TRBV19|TRBJ1-1|once
TGTGCCAGTAGTATCGAACCAGGGGGGATCACTGAAGCTTTCTTT
CASSIEPGGITEAFF
>.|TRBV19|TRBJ1-5|.
TGTGCCAGTAGTATAGTTTCTGGGCGGGGGAGACCTAGCAATCAGCCCCAGCATTTT
CASSIVSGRGRPSNQPQHF
>.|TRBV19|TRBJ1-2|.
TGTGCCAGTAGCTTCCGGGGGACTAACTATGGCTACACCTTC
CASSFRGTNYGYTF
>TRBD1|TRBV14|TRBJ1-1|.
TGTGCCAGCAGCCTTCAACAGGGGGCAACTTTCTTT
CASSLQQGATFF
>TRBD1|TRBV7-9|TRBJ2-2|.
TGTGCCAGCAGCCGCGGACAGGCTCACACCGGGGAGCTGTTTTTT
CASSRGQAHTGELFF
>TRBD1|TRBV18|TRBJ2-7|.
TGTGCCAGCTCATACGCAGGGGGCGGCGAGCAGTACTTC
CASSYAGGGEQYF
>.|TRBV6-6|TRBJ1-4|.
TGTGCCAGCACCCCCGGTGAAAAACTGTTTTTT
CASTPGEKLFF
>.|TRBV5-6|TRBJ1-2|.
TGTGCCAGCAGCTCCTGGCGGGGAATGGGAGTCTATGGCTACACCTTC
CASSSWRGMGVYGYTF
>.|TRBV6-5|TRBJ2-7|.
TGTGCCAGCAGTTCCACACCTTCCACCTCCTTCTACGAGCAGTACTTC
CASSSTPSTSFYEQYF
>TRBD1|TRBV4-1|TRBJ1-2|.
TGCGCCAGCAGCCAACCAAGGGACAGGCAGTATGGCTACACCTTC
CASSQPRDRQYGYTF
>.|TRBV27|TRBJ1-1|once
TGTGCCAGCAGTTTCTCGGGTCTTCCCCGCACTGAAGCTTTCTTT
CASSFSGLPRTEAFF
>TRBD1|TRBV5-1|TRBJ2-1|.
TGCGCCAGCAGCCTCGGGACAGGGGTTAGCAATGAGCAGTTCTTC
CASSLGTGVSNEQFF
>.|TRBV4-1|TRBJ1-5|.
TGCGCCAGCAGCCAAGATTGGCAGGGGTATAGCAATCAGCCCCAGCATTTT
CASSQDWQGYSNQPQHF